The clone carrying this TCR beta chain was counted a single time. The entry originates in a study of blood T cell repertoires in COVID-19. On the study more broadly: T cells, B-cell-depleted T cells, or PBMCs provided the cDNA or gDNA that served as material.

Per the authors' pipeline: Estimated nucleated cell counts came from reference gene primer amplification. Sequencing used immunoSEQ multiplex PCR; TCRdb keeps in-frame clones, though not all of them. V and J calls and clone size are those listed in that table; D and trimming were worked out from the DNA. The sample has roughly 100,000 clones; about 92% are singletons. Sequenced input: peripheral blood. This clonotype was sampled from a woman of 80 years or more in a cohort sampled during active COVID-19.

CDR3 coding DNA: TGTGCCAGCAGGGGGGCTAGTTCGACCGGGGAGCTGTTTTTT. Its translation: CASRGASSTGELFF. The V and J genes are TRBV2 and TRBJ2-2; TRBD1 is a possible D gene (6 bases). The CDR3 sequence is 14 residues long. Germline V gene lookup returns CDR1 SNHLY and CDR2 FYNNEI. V was cut by 6 bases and J by 5 bases, with 13 bases left in between.